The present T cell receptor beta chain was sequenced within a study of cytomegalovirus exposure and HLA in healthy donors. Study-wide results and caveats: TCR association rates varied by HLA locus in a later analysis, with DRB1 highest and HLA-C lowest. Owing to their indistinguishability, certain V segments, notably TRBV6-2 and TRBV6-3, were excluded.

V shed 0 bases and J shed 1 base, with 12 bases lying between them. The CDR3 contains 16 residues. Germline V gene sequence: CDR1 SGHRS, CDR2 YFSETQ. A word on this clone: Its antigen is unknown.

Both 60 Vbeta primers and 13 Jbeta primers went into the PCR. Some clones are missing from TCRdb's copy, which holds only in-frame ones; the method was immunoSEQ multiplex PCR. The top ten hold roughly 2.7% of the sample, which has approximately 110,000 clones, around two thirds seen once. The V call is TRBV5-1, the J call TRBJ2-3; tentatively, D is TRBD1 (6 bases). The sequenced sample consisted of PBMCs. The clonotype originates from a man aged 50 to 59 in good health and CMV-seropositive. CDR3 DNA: TGCGCCAGCAGCTTGGCCAGGGACACGCGCACAGATACGCAGTATTTT. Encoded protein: CASSLARDTRTDTQYF. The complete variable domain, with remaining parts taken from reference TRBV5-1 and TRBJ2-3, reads KAGVTQTPRYLIKTRGQQVTLSCSPISGHRSVSWYQQTPGQGLQFLFEYFSETQRNKGNFPGRFSGRQFSNSRSEMNVSTLELGDSALYLCASSLARDTRTDTQYFGPGTRLTVL.